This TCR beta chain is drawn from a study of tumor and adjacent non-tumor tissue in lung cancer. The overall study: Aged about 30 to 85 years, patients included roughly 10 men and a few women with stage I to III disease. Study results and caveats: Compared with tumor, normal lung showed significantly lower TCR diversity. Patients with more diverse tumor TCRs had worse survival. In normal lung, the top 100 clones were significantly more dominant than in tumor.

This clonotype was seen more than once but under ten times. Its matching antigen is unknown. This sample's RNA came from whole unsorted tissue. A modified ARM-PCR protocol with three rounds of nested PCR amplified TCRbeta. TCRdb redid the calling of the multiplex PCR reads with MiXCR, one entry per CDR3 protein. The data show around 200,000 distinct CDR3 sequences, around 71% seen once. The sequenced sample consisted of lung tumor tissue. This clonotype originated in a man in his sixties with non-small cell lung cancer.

The CDR3 protein is CSARDPSSRVEQYF. The CDR3 DNA follows: TGCAGTGCTAGAGATCCCTCCTCAAGAGTCGAGCAGTACTTC. The V call is TRBV20-1, the J call TRBJ2-7; no clear D. This CDR3 is built from 14 residues. Between the trimmed V and J ends, which lost 0 bases and 6 bases, there was a span of 15 bases. Germline lookup yields CDR1 DFQATT and CDR2 SNEGSKA (reference sequence).